This TCR beta chain is from a study of identical twins. This clonotype was seen a few times. Germline CDR1 reads SGDLS; CDR2 reads YYNGEE. Losses at the gene ends were 4 bases for V and 4 bases for J; bases not matched to a gene: 7. The CDR3 totals 15 residues. The cDNA had a unique molecular identifier and a template-switch universal primer site. In TCRdb, the 5' RACE reads were re-called with MiXCR into one record per CDR3 protein. The data contain some 760,000 distinct CDR3 sequences, approximately 18% of them seen just once; the ten biggest clones take up around 13%. In addition, the sample was reused for a study of T cells expressing NK-cell markers. Per that study: The TCR beta repertoires were obtained from sorted CD3+CD56+NKG2C+, CD3+CD56+NKG2C- and CD3+CD56-NKG2C+ T cells. Seven donors tested HCMV-seropositive and one tested seronegative among the eight sequenced.

The specimen was PBMCs. The genes are TRBV9 and TRBJ1-5; 8 bases are a match to TRBD1. The clonotype was recovered from a woman aged 18 to 35 in good health. For the CDR3, the DNA is TGTGCCAGCAGCACAGGGACAGGTTGGAATCAGCCCCAGCATTTT. Translating gives CASSTGTGWNQPQHF. The entire variable domain, with the rest obtained from reference TRBV9 and TRBJ1-5, is as follows: DSGVTQTPKHLITATGQRVTLRCSPRSGDLSVYWYQQSLDQGLQFLIQYYNGEERAKGNILERFSAQQFPDLHSELNLSSLELGDSALYFCASSTGTGWNQPQHFGDGTRLSIL.